These 28 T cell receptor beta chains originate from one sample sequenced in a study of control samples from healthy donors and cancer patients. Repertoires were generated with immunoSEQ multiplex PCR, while TCRdb's copy carries only in-frame clones and drops some. The sample carries roughly 190,000 clones, 91% recorded once. The sequencing sample was made of blood. The receptors here all came from a woman aged 25 to 45 in good health.

V gene TRBV28 combines with J gene TRBJ2-7, with no clear D. The germline V gene has CDR1 MDHEN and CDR2 SYDVKM. The CDR3 consists of 15 residues. The ends were cut back, 5 bases at V and 2 bases at J, with 16 bases in the middle. This CDR3 is CASSIPGLYPYEQYF. The DNA of the CDR3 is TGTGCCAGCAGTATCCCGGGCCTTTACCCCTACGAGCAGTACTTC. Combining the CDR3 with reference TRBV28 and TRBJ2-7 gives the whole variable domain DVKVTQSSRYLVKRTGEKVFLECVQDMDHENMFWYRQDPGLGLRLIYFSYDVKMKEKGDIPEGYSVSREKKERFSLILESASTNQTSMYLCASSIPGLYPYEQYFGPGTRLTVT.

In DNA, the CDR3 is TGTGCCAGCTCACCACCGGAGGGTGGAGGGCAGCCCCAGCATTTT. This translates into CASSPPEGGGQPQHF. The rearrangement links TRBV18 to TRBJ1-5; D is uncertain. V lost 0 bases to trimming and J lost 7 bases, with 13 bases between them. The CDR3 is made up of 15 amino acids. CDR1 KGHSH and CDR2 LQKENI come from the germline V gene.

This chain joins TRBV10-3 and TRBJ1-2, with 9 bases lining up with TRBD1. CDR1 and CDR2 from the germline V gene are ENHRY and SYGVKD. Unmatched junction bases numbered 4, after V lost 10 bases and J lost 4 bases. CDR3 size: 12 residues. CDR3 coding DNA: TGTGCCAGCCGACAGGGGGGCTATGGCTACACCTTC. This codes for CASRQGGYGYTF.

The rearrangement uses TRBV30 and TRBJ2-7; the match to TRBD2 covers 13 bases. CDR1 is GTSNPN and CDR2 is SVGIG in the germline V gene (reference sequence). J was trimmed by 6 bases and V by 1 base; bases with no gene match: 6. This CDR3 is 15 amino acids long. The CDR3 is CAWSGGGLAGSEQYF. The CDR3 coding sequence is TGTGCCTGGAGTGGTGGGGGACTAGCGGGATCCGAGCAGTACTTC.

J is TRBJ2-1 and V is TRBV3-1 (or the pseudogene TRBV3-2); 12 positions match TRBD2. Germline V CDR1 and CDR2: LGHDT, YNNKEL (reference sequence). Trimming cost V 8 bases and J 8 bases; bases outside gene matches: 7. There are 14 residues in the CDR3. CDR3 residues: CASGPSGRAYEQFF. CDR3 coding DNA: TGTGCCAGCGGACCTAGCGGGAGGGCCTATGAGCAGTTCTTC.

The CDR3 region is CATSREASGSQETQYF. CDR3 coding DNA: TGTGCCACCAGCAGAGAGGCTAGCGGGAGCCAAGAGACCCAGTACTTC. The gene calls are TRBV15 and TRBJ2-5, with 10 bases matching TRBD2. V shed 0 bases and J 1 base; nucleotides not matched to a gene: 2. Germline values: CDR1 LNHNV, CDR2 YYDKDF (reference sequence). The CDR3 contains 16 residues.

The rearrangement links TRBV3-1 (or the pseudogene TRBV3-2) to TRBJ2-7; the match to TRBD1 covers 9 bases. The CDR3 is made up of 14 amino acids. V lost 3 bases and J lost 0; bases outside the gene matches: 0. Germline CDR1 is LGHDT and CDR2 is YNNKEL (reference sequence). The DNA of the CDR3 is TGTGCCAGCAGCCAGACAGGGGGCTCCTACGAGCAGTACTTC. Translating gives CASSQTGGSYEQYF.

This clone was found a few times. The chain carries TRBV6-2 or TRBV6-3 and TRBJ2-7; 10 bases agree with TRBD2. V gave up 6 bases and J gave up 3 bases; unmatched junction bases: 8. The germline gives CDR1 MNHEY, CDR2 SVGEGT. The CDR3 covers 15 residues. CDR3 in amino acids: CASSLTSGTYYEQYF. The CDR3 DNA is TGTGCCAGCAGCCTCACTAGCGGGACCTACTACGAGCAGTACTTC.

This sequence joins TRBV20-1 and TRBJ2-3; 8 positions agree with TRBD2. The junction had 6 bases not matched to a gene; V was cut back by 3 bases and J by 4 bases. The CDR3 spans 14 residues. CDR1 and CDR2 (germline): DFQATT, SNEGSKA (reference sequence). CDR3 protein: CSASKREFSDTQYF. The CDR3 nucleotides are TGCAGTGCTAGTAAGCGGGAGTTCTCAGATACGCAGTATTTT.

The J gene is TRBJ1-2, the V gene TRBV27; tentative D call: TRBD1 (6 bases). There are 13 residues in the CDR3. The V and J ends lost 3 bases and 7 bases respectively, with 12 bases between them. Germline V gene lookup returns CDR1 MNHEY and CDR2 SMNVEV (reference sequence). Here the CDR3 reads CASSLTGSGGYTF. The DNA of the CDR3 is TGTGCCAGCAGTTTGACAGGATCCGGTGGCTACACCTTC.

The sample holds a few counts of this clone. The rearrangement uses TRBV5-4 and TRBJ2-7; no firm D call. Germline V gene sequence: CDR1 SGHNT, CDR2 YYREEE (reference sequence). This CDR3 is 13 amino acids long. V was pared by 3 bases and J by 2 bases, with 9 bases between. CDR3 nucleotides: TGTGCCAGCAGCTCGAGCGCTACCTACGAGCAGTACTTC. Translated: CASSSSATYEQYF.

This chain links TRBV6-4 with TRBJ2-3, with TRBD2 identical over 9 bases. V trimming: 5 bases; J trimming: 4 bases; junction bases outside the gene matches: 7. Germline V gene lookup returns CDR1 MRHNA and CDR2 SNTAGT. This CDR3 is 15 amino acids long. CDR3 sequence: CASSSSGSAADTQYF. In DNA form, the CDR3 reads TGTGCCAGCAGTAGTAGCGGGAGCGCTGCAGATACGCAGTATTTT.

V usage is TRBV5-5 and J usage is TRBJ2-2; D possibly matches TRBD1 or TRBD2 (6 bases each). Germline V gene data show CDR1 as SGHKS and CDR2 as YYEKEE (reference sequence). This CDR3 contains 14 residues. V was cut by 1 base and J by 6 bases, with 10 bases left in between. CDR3: CASSLNGGPGELFF. In DNA form, the CDR3 reads TGTGCCAGCAGCTTGAATGGGGGGCCCGGGGAGCTGTTTTTT. Supplemented by reference TRBV5-5 and TRBJ2-2, the full variable domain reads DAGVTQSPTHLIKTRGQQVTLRCSPISGHKSVSWYQQVLGQGPQFIFQYYEKEERGRGNFPDRFSARQFPNYSSELNVNALLLGDSALYLCASSLNGGPGELFFGEGSRLTVL.

The chain is built from TRBV6-5 and TRBJ2-1; 11 bases are shared with TRBD2. The CDR3 has 16 residues. V lost 4 bases and J lost 4; bases outside the gene matches: 6. Germline V lookup: CDR1 MNHEY, CDR2 SVGAGI. Here the CDR3 DNA reads TGTGCCAGCAGTTCCTCACTAGCGGGAGATTACAATGAGCAGTTCTTC. Translating gives CASSSSLAGDYNEQFF.

This chain links TRBV28 with TRBJ2-5, with 8 bases fitting TRBD1. CDR1 is MDHEN and CDR2 is SYDVKM in the germline V gene. After removal of 5 bases from V and 4 bases from J, the junction contained 6 bases not matched to a gene. This CDR3 is built from 14 residues. The CDR3 spells CASSTPGGRETQYF. The CDR3 DNA follows: TGTGCCAGCAGTACACCAGGGGGCCGAGAGACCCAGTACTTC. The full variable domain, its missing parts supplied by reference TRBV28 and TRBJ2-5, is DVKVTQSSRYLVKRTGEKVFLECVQDMDHENMFWYRQDPGLGLRLIYFSYDVKMKEKGDIPEGYSVSREKKERFSLILESASTNQTSMYLCASSTPGGRETQYFGPGTRLLVL.

A single count supports this clone. The chain is built from TRBV19 and TRBJ1-5, with no clear D. V lost 0 bases, J lost 4 bases, and 4 bases lay in between. CDR3 length: 13 residues. Per the germline V gene, CDR1 is LNHDA and CDR2 is SQIVND (reference sequence). CDR3 amino acids: CASSIDWNQPQHF. In DNA form, the CDR3 reads TGTGCCAGTAGTATAGATTGGAATCAGCCCCAGCATTTT.

The rearrangement links TRBV7-2 to TRBJ2-1; D perhaps matches TRBD2 (6 bases). The CDR3 is made up of 15 amino acids. Germline CDR1 is SGHTA and CDR2 is FQGNSA. Trimming took off 2 bases at V and 3 bases at J, with 11 bases between the two ends. The CDR3 loop reads CASSLISRGYNEQFF. In DNA form, the CDR3 reads TGTGCCAGCAGCTTAATCTCGCGGGGCTACAATGAGCAGTTCTTC.

The CDR3, as DNA: TGTGCCAGCAGTAACCCCAGGGAGGGCAATCAGCCCCAGCATTTT. Translation gives CASSNPREGNQPQHF. This rearrangement joins TRBV6-6 to TRBJ1-5, with D possibly matching TRBD1 (5 bases). V lost 5 bases and J 2 bases, leaving 13 bases between the germline ends. CDR3 length equals 15 residues. CDR1 is MNHNY, CDR2 SVGAGI, per germline (reference sequence).

In regard to this clone: The same CDR3 can be traced to other DNA sequences in this sample. V and J are TRBV7-9 and TRBJ2-7; D is ambiguous. From germline, CDR1 is SEHNR and CDR2 FQNEAQ (reference sequence). The CDR3 spans 11 residues. V was clipped by 1 base and J by 7 bases, with 5 bases between them. The CDR3 spells CASSLGREQYF. CDR3 bases: TGTGCCAGCAGCTTAGGGCGGGAGCAGTACTTC.

The chain couples TRBV18 to TRBJ2-5; 10 nucleotides match TRBD2. Unmatched junction bases numbered 4, after V lost 0 bases and J lost 6 bases. The CDR3 is 15 residues long. Germline CDR1 is KGHSH and CDR2 is LQKENI. The CDR3 spells CASSPPAGGGQTQYF. CDR3 bases: TGTGCCAGCTCACCACCAGCGGGAGGGGGGCAGACCCAGTACTTC.

This rearrangement joins TRBV27 to TRBJ2-7, with D hard to call. Looked up from germline, CDR1 is MNHEY and CDR2 is SMNVEV (reference sequence). CDR3 length: 13 residues. Trimming cost V 5 bases and J 3 bases, with 11 bases left between them. The CDR3 here is CASSLGTHYEQYF. The CDR3 DNA is TGTGCCAGCAGTCTCGGAACCCACTACGAGCAGTACTTC.

This chain connects TRBV19 to TRBJ1-5; a possible D gene is TRBD1 (5 bases). The germline V gene encodes CDR1 LNHDA and CDR2 SQIVND (reference sequence). Between the trimmed V and J ends, which lost 5 bases and 3 bases, there was a span of 11 bases. CDR3 length equals 14 residues. CDR3 loop: CASSSGQFNQPQHF. Here the CDR3 DNA reads TGTGCCAGTAGTTCGGGGCAATTCAATCAGCCCCAGCATTTT.

There are a few counts of this clone. The gene calls are TRBV2 and TRBJ1-2; the D gene is possibly TRBD1 (5 bases). The germline CDR1 and CDR2 sequences are SNHLY and FYNNEI. CDR3 length equals 12 residues. Deletions cut 6 bases from V and 4 bases from J, with 9 bases between. CDR3 sequence (DNA): TGTGCCAGCAGGGGTGACAGCTATGGCTACACCTTC. Translating it yields CASRGDSYGYTF.

This chain joins TRBV12-3 or TRBV12-4 and TRBJ1-2, with 7 bases identical to TRBD1. This CDR3 is built from 13 residues. V dropped 3 bases and J dropped 4; count of bases not matched to a gene: 2. The CDR3 nucleotides read TGTGCCAGCAGTTTCGGACAGGCCTATGGCTACACCTTC. Its translation: CASSFGQAYGYTF.

The V and J genes are TRBV2 and TRBJ2-1, with 12 bases identical to TRBD2. Per germline, CDR1 SNHLY and CDR2 FYNNEI. The CDR3 covers 15 residues. The junction had 5 bases not matched to a gene; V was cut back by 2 bases and J by 9 bases. CDR3 loop: CASSEYGLAGFEQFF. The CDR3 DNA follows: TGTGCCAGCAGTGAATATGGACTAGCGGGGTTTGAGCAGTTCTTC.

This rearrangement joins TRBV24-1 to TRBJ1-2; D remains unclear. Germline V gives CDR1 KGHDR, CDR2 SFDVKD. Trimming shortened V by 4 bases and J by 5 bases, and 4 bases separated the two germline ends. There are 11 residues in the CDR3. The CDR3 is CATSDGYGYTF. In DNA, the CDR3 is TGTGCCACCAGTGACGGATATGGCTACACCTTC.

This sequence joins TRBV28 and TRBJ1-1; D perhaps matches TRBD1 (5 bases). Germline values: CDR1 MDHEN, CDR2 SYDVKM. The CDR3 covers 14 residues. V lost 1 base and J lost 4, with 10 bases in between. This CDR3 is CASSLSQGVTEAFF. CDR3 coding DNA: TGTGCCAGCAGTTTATCGCAGGGTGTCACTGAAGCTTTCTTT.

V is TRBV7-9 and J is TRBJ2-1, with TRBD2 identical over 13 bases. Germline-derived CDR1 and CDR2 are SEHNR and FQNEAQ (reference sequence). The CDR3 runs to 15 residues. The junction had 6 bases not matched to a gene; V was cut back by 5 bases and J by 8 bases. This chain's CDR3 is CASSPGLAGWDEQFF. For the CDR3, the DNA is TGTGCCAGCAGCCCGGGACTAGCGGGATGGGATGAGCAGTTCTTC.